This TCR beta chain was recorded in a study of T cell repertoires in cytomegalovirus infection. Overall study context: A matching HLA type, together with CMV infection, was signaled by public TCR beta signatures.

TCRdb itself ran the reads through MiXCR, one entry per CDR3 protein. The sample includes fewer than 250,000 distinct CDR3 sequences, 22% of them seen just once. Study results and caveats: What dominated the ex vivo response were HLA-C-restricted CMV-specific TCR beta clonotypes.

As regards this clonotype: Antigen: not known.

This CDR3 region has 14 residues. J lost 2 bases, V lost 7 bases, and 7 bases had no gene match. Germline V lookup: CDR1 DFQATT, CDR2 SNEGSKA (reference sequence). The chain employs TRBV20-1 and TRBJ2-2; 7 bases line up with TRBD2. The clonotype originates from a human donor in good health (CMV status not recorded). Some clones in this sample may be carry-over from other donors' samples. The specimen was CD8+ T cells from PBMCs. CDR3 bases: TGCAGTGTTCGGGACTATAAAAACACCGGGGAGCTGTTTTTT. Amino acid sequence: CSVRDYKNTGELFF.